The entry below describes one T cell receptor beta chain. The antigen is unknown. Assay: immunoSEQ multiplex PCR; the TCRdb copy retains only in-frame clones and omits some. The table records approximately 360,000 clones, around 82% of them present only once. This record comes from a study of Ad26.COV2.S vaccination and SARS-CoV-2 variants. In the study overall: Ad26.COV2.S was injected intramuscularly once or twice, 56 days apart. The study, taken as a whole, reports: Researchers reported similar non-spike TCR breadth in vaccine and placebo recipients.

As to treatment: about 20 received Ad26.COV2.S at low or high dose, single or two shots; 5 received placebo; per-sample allocation not given. Sampling occurred on day 63 after the first vaccine or placebo injection. This specimen consisted of peripheral blood, obtained in a trial of Ad26.COV2.S vaccine versus placebo. The sequence came from a person between 18 and 65 years old who received the Ad26.COV2.S COVID-19 vaccine or a placebo.

The CDR3 DNA reads TGTGCCAGCAGCGTAGAAGGGACCCCGCATAATTCACCCCTCCACTTT. The encoded protein is CASSVEGTPHNSPLHF. The chain uses TRBV9 and TRBJ1-6; D perhaps matches TRBD1 (5 bases). V was shortened by 0 bases and J by 5 bases, with 12 bases between the two germline ends. This CDR3 is built from 16 residues. The germline V gene encodes CDR1 SGDLS and CDR2 YYNGEE.